The T cell receptor beta chain under discussion was sequenced for a study of T cells in Graves' hyperthyroidism and ophthalmopathy. The hyperthyroidism was newly diagnosed and had lasted under 2 months; the patients were aged 18 to 65. Diagnoses used clinical symptoms, serum thyroxine and TRAb, thyroid ultrasound and orbital computed tomography. This CDR3 is 18 amino acids long. The V gene's germline CDR1 is MNHEY and CDR2 SVGAGI. Deletions cut 2 bases from V and 0 bases from J, with 16 bases between. Study conclusions and caveats: Among thyroid clonotypes expanded above 0.001, most also appeared in blood.

The table lists this clonotype with many counts. The antigen is not known. What was amplified from RNA transcripts were TCR beta CDR3 regions. A first-round RT-PCR of the TCR CDR3 used the HTBI primer set. TCRdb fed the multiplex PCR reads into MiXCR, producing one record per CDR3 protein. The sample lists a few hundred thousand distinct CDR3 sequences, approximately 14% occurring once. The receptor was derived from a woman in her twenties or thirties with Graves' hyperthyroidism. Sequenced: blood. The genes are TRBV6-5 and TRBJ2-2; a possible D gene is TRBD2 (5 bases). As DNA, the CDR3 is TGTGCCAGCAGTTACCAAACAAGGGCGGAGGCGAACACCGGGGAGCTGTTTTTT. Amino acids: CASSYQTRAEANTGELFF.